This paragraph reports one T cell receptor (beta chain). The CDR3 extends over 15 amino acids. Germline CDR1 SGHNT, CDR2 YYREEE (reference sequence). The J segment lost 7 bases and the V segment lost 0 bases, leaving 4 bases of the junction unmatched. The sample comes from a study of shared clonotypes between healthy human individuals. TCRdb's table, derived via immunoSEQ multiplex PCR, lists solely in-frame clones and lacks some. The sample includes 230,000 or so clones, over 50% of them seen just once. This receptor was identified in a man aged 30 to 39 in good health. V gene TRBV5-4 combines with J gene TRBJ2-1, with 10 bases matching TRBD2. The specimen was memory CD4+ T cells sorted from blood. Specified subset: CD45RA-negative fraction. In DNA, the CDR3 is TGTGCCAGCAGCTTGGCGAGCGGGAGGGCTAATGAGCAGTTCTTC. This sequence encodes CASSLASGRANEQFF.